The 17 T cell receptor beta chains below were found in one sample sequenced in a study of T-cell reconstitution after alpha-beta-depleted transplantation in children. Unique molecular identifiers were incorporated into the prepared TCRbeta library. TCRdb reanalysed the PCR reads using MiXCR and keeps one entry per CDR3 protein. The table has some 260,000 distinct CDR3 sequences, roughly a quarter seen once. Sequenced material: PBMCs, mostly from graft donor cells, taken 360 days after TCRalphabeta/CD19-depleted stem cell transplant. The source of these receptors is a female patient aged 2-10 years who had a stem cell transplant for congenital amegakaryocytic thrombocytopenia, so the T cells may come from the graft donor.

This chain uses TRBV7-2 with TRBJ2-2, with D perhaps TRBD2 (6 bases). CDR1 is SGHTA and CDR2 is FQGNSA in the germline V gene. The V and J ends lost 1 base and 8 bases respectively, with 17 bases between them. The CDR3 covers 16 residues. CDR3 nucleotide sequence: TGTGCCAGCAGCTTAGGGCCGGGACTCAACGTGGGGGAGCTGTTTTTT. It yields the protein CASSLGPGLNVGELFF.

This clonotype appeared a few times. The V and J genes are TRBV2 and TRBJ2-7; D is unresolved. Germline values: CDR1 SNHLY, CDR2 FYNNEI. This CDR3 contains 15 residues. Trimming took off 6 bases at V and 0 bases at J, with 15 bases between the two ends. The chain's CDR3 is CASSERAASSYEQYF. The CDR3 DNA is TGTGCCAGCAGCGAACGGGCAGCCTCCTCCTACGAGCAGTACTTC.

The chain carries TRBV20-1 and TRBJ2-7; TRBD2 agrees at 10 bases. Germline V CDR1 and CDR2: DFQATT, SNEGSKA (reference sequence). V shed 3 bases and J 3 bases; nucleotides not matched to a gene: 8. The CDR3 is 15 amino acids. The CDR3 sequence is CSASSASGSLYEQYF. CDR3 in DNA: TGCAGTGCTAGCTCGGCTAGCGGGAGTCTCTACGAGCAGTACTTC.

Ten or more counts support this clonotype. V usage is TRBV20-1 and J usage is TRBJ1-6, with D maybe TRBD1 (5 bases). The germline V and J ends were trimmed by 0 bases and 5 bases, with 5 bases remaining between them. The V gene's germline CDR1 is DFQATT and CDR2 SNEGSKA (reference sequence). This CDR3 contains 13 residues. CDR3 amino acids: CSAREDNNSPLHF. As DNA, the CDR3 is TGCAGTGCTAGAGAGGACAATAATTCACCCCTCCACTTT.

The rearrangement uses TRBV28 and TRBJ2-1; 7 bases agree with TRBD2. The CDR3 is 17 residues long. Germline V gene sequence: CDR1 MDHEN, CDR2 SYDVKM. V shed 1 base and J 4 bases; nucleotides not matched to a gene: 10. CDR3 nucleotide sequence: TGTGCCAGCAGTTTATTAGCTAGCGGAGACTATTACAATGAGCAGTTCTTC. Its translation is CASSLLASGDYYNEQFF.

This chain uses TRBV2 with TRBJ2-7, with 9 bases that match TRBD1. The V gene end was trimmed by 6 bases and the J gene end by 6 bases; junction bases not matched to a gene: 12. The CDR3 runs to 15 residues. The germline gives CDR1 SNHLY, CDR2 FYNNEI. The chain's CDR3 is CASRHSGTGYSEQYF. The CDR3 nucleotides are TGTGCCAGCAGACACTCCGGGACAGGGTATAGCGAGCAGTACTTC.

The rearrangement links TRBV25-1 to TRBJ2-2; perhaps TRBD2 as D (6 bases). V dropped 7 bases and J dropped 6 bases, with 18 bases sitting between them. The CDR3 extends over 15 amino acids. Germline V lookup: CDR1 MGHDK, CDR2 SYGVNS. The CDR3 sequence is CASTSTSSISGELFF. CDR3 coding DNA: TGTGCCAGCACGAGCACTAGCTCTATCTCCGGGGAGCTGTTTTTT.

The V and J genes are TRBV12-3 or TRBV12-4 and TRBJ2-7, with D perhaps TRBD2 (7 bases). V was shortened by 2 bases and J by 4 bases, with 12 bases between the two germline ends. The CDR3 totals 14 residues. The chain's CDR3 is CASSLTGGAYEQYF. Written as DNA, the CDR3 is TGTGCCAGCAGTTTAACGGGGGGCGCGTACGAGCAGTACTTC.

There are a few counts of this clonotype. The J gene is TRBJ1-1, the V gene TRBV10-3; perhaps TRBD1 as D (6 bases). In germline, CDR1 is ENHRY, CDR2 SYGVKD. V lost 0 bases and J lost 5, with 13 bases in between. The CDR3 is 15 residues long. The CDR3 spells CAISESFVGGTEAFF. In nucleotides, the CDR3 is TGTGCCATCAGTGAGTCTTTCGTAGGGGGGACTGAAGCTTTCTTT.

The chain employs TRBV5-1 and TRBJ1-2, with TRBD1 matching over 8 bases. The CDR3 runs 15 residues. The V gene's germline CDR1 is SGHRS and CDR2 YFSETQ. V was clipped by 4 bases and J by 4 bases; unmatched bases: 9. DNA for the CDR3: TGCGCCAGCAGCGCTGACAGGGGTAGTAGCTATGGCTACACCTTC. Translation gives CASSADRGSSYGYTF.

The V and J genes are TRBV5-1 and TRBJ2-3; 11 bases match TRBD2. Germline V CDR1 and CDR2: SGHRS, YFSETQ. V dropped 0 bases and J dropped 2; count of bases not matched to a gene: 2. The CDR3 runs to 16 residues. CDR3 loop: CASSLVLAGDTDTQYF. The CDR3 DNA follows: TGCGCCAGCAGCTTGGTACTAGCGGGGGACACAGATACGCAGTATTTT.

This clonotype was observed a handful of times. The chain recombines TRBV6-1 with TRBJ2-4; D is undetermined. The CDR3 is 14 amino acids. Looked up from germline, CDR1 is MNHNS and CDR2 is SASEGT. Trimming took off 4 bases at V and 4 bases at J, with 11 bases between the two ends. The CDR3 DNA sequence: TGTGCCAGCAGTGTTCTAGGCAATAAAAACATTCAGTACTTC. Translated, it gives CASSVLGNKNIQYF.

This sequence joins TRBV12-3 or TRBV12-4 and TRBJ2-5, with 9 bases fitting TRBD2. The CDR3 has 15 residues. The V and J ends lost 5 bases and 5 bases, in that order; junction bases with no gene match: 9. The CDR3 sequence: CASSHPSGTFETQYF. The CDR3, as DNA: TGTGCCAGCAGTCACCCTAGCGGGACCTTCGAGACCCAGTACTTC.

This clonotype was detected only a few times. The chain combines TRBV5-1 with TRBJ2-3; D unresolved. Trimming stripped 0 bases from V and 3 bases from J, with 11 bases between. There are 15 residues in the CDR3. Germline V CDR1 and CDR2: SGHRS, YFSETQ. CDR3 sequence (DNA): TGCGCCAGCAGCTTGGAGAGTGTGGGGACAGATACGCAGTATTTT. Translated, it gives CASSLESVGTDTQYF.

The chain recombines TRBV5-1 with TRBJ2-3; a possible D gene is TRBD2 (6 bases). Deletions cut 4 bases from V and 1 base from J, with 16 bases between. Per the germline V gene, CDR1 is SGHRS and CDR2 is YFSETQ. The CDR3 sequence is 16 residues long. In DNA form, the CDR3 reads TGCGCCAGCAGCCACGGTCGGAGGGTCGGCACAGATACGCAGTATTTT. Protein product: CASSHGRRVGTDTQYF.

This clonotype was detected only a few times. The CDR3 DNA reads as TGTGCCAGCAGTTTATCGGGGGATCGAGGGAACACTGAAGCTTTCTTT. It encodes CASSLSGDRGNTEAFF. The chain combines TRBV27 with TRBJ1-1, with D tentatively TRBD1 (5 bases). The germline V gene encodes CDR1 MNHEY and CDR2 SMNVEV (reference sequence). This CDR3 spans 16 amino acids. V shed 0 bases and J shed 1 base, with 12 bases lying between them.

Ten or more counts support this clonotype. This rearrangement joins TRBV10-3 to TRBJ2-5; D unclear. This CDR3 contains 15 residues. CDR1 and CDR2 (germline): ENHRY, SYGVKD. Trimming took off 3 bases at V and 5 bases at J, with 16 bases between the two ends. CDR3 amino acids: CAISDVDSLGETQYF. The CDR3 DNA sequence: TGTGCCATCAGTGACGTAGACTCACTTGGGGAGACCCAGTACTTC.